These 5 T cell receptor beta chains came from one sample sequenced in a study of T cell responses to AZD1222 COVID-19 vaccine. TCRdb's copy holds only in-frame clones and misses some; the assay was immunoSEQ multiplex PCR. The sample comprises about 180,000 clones, approximately 94% of which are singletons, and 1.5% to 2% rests with the top ten. The source material was peripheral blood, sampled 28 days after the second AZD1222 dose. These receptors all stem from an adult who received the AZD1222 COVID-19 vaccine.

V gene TRBV19 combines with J gene TRBJ1-2; the match to TRBD1 covers 7 bases. CDR1 is LNHDA and CDR2 is SQIVND in the germline V gene (reference sequence). Trimming cost V 4 bases and J 1 base; bases outside gene matches: 15. CDR3 length: 18 residues. The CDR3 DNA sequence: TGTGCCAGTAGTAAATCGGGACAGACCGTACTAGATAACTATGGCTACACCTTC. This encodes CASSKSGQTVLDNYGYTF.

This sequence joins TRBV19 and TRBJ1-1; D not certain. Germline V gene lookup returns CDR1 LNHDA and CDR2 SQIVND (reference sequence). Trimming took 2 bases from V and 1 from J, leaving 14 bases between them. This CDR3 has 16 residues. The CDR3 DNA is TGTGCCAGTAGTATAAGTTTGTGGCGGCCGAACACTGAAGCTTTCTTT. Its protein product is CASSISLWRPNTEAFF. The whole variable domain, remainder taken from reference TRBV19 and TRBJ1-1, is DGGITQSPKYLFRKEGQNVTLSCEQNLNHDAMYWYRQDPGQGLRLIYYSQIVNDFQKGDIAEGYSVSREKKESFPLTVTSAQKNPTAFYLCASSISLWRPNTEAFFGQGTRLTVV.

The chain uses TRBV7-8 and TRBJ1-1; tentative D call: TRBD1 (6 bases). V shed 0 bases and J shed 0 bases, with 11 bases lying between them. The CDR3 length is 16 residues. The germline gives CDR1 SGHVS, CDR2 FQNEAQ. The CDR3, as DNA: TGTGCCAGCAGCTTAGCTGGGACAACGATGAACACTGAAGCTTTCTTT. Protein sequence: CASSLAGTTMNTEAFF.

V usage is TRBV7-3 and J usage is TRBJ2-2; D may be TRBD1 or TRBD2 (5 bases each). V lost 2 bases and J lost 6, with 10 bases in between. CDR1 and CDR2 (germline): SGHTA, FQGTGA. This CDR3 spans 14 amino acids. CDR3 DNA: TGTGCCAGCAGCTTATCGGGGCCATCCGGGGAGCTGTTTTTT. Residues: CASSLSGPSGELFF.

The chain has TRBV11-2 and TRBJ1-1; D remains ambiguous. The germline CDR1 and CDR2 sequences are SGHAT and FQNNGV. The CDR3 extends over 12 amino acids. Trimming left V 6 bases short and J 2 bases short, with 7 bases between. The CDR3 nucleotides read TGTGCCAGCAGTCAAAGAAACACTGAAGCTTTCTTT. This sequence encodes CASSQRNTEAFF.